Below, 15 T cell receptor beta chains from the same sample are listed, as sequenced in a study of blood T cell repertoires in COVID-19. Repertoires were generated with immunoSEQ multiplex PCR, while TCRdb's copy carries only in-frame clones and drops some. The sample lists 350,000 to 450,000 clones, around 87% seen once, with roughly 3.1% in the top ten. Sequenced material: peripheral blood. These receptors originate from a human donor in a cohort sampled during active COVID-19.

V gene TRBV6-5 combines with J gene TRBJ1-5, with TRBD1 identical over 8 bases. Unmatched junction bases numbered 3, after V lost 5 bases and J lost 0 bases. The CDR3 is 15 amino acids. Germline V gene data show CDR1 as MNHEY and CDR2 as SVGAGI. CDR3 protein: CASSRDRTSNQPQHF. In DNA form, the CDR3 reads TGTGCCAGCAGTCGGGACAGGACTAGCAATCAGCCCCAGCATTTT.

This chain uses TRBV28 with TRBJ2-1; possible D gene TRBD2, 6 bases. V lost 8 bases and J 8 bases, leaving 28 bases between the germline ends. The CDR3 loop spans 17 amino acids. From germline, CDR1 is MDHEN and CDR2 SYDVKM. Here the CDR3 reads CASSFIGRSGFRDEQFF. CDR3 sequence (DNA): TGTGCCAGCTCCTTTATAGGGAGAAGCGGGTTTAGGGATGAGCAGTTCTTC.

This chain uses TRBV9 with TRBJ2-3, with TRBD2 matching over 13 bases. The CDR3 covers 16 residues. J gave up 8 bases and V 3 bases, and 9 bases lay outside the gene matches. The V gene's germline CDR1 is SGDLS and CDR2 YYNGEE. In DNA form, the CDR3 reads TGTGCCAGCAGCGCTTTACTAGCGGGAGGGCCTGTTACGCAGTATTTT. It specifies CASSALLAGGPVTQYF.

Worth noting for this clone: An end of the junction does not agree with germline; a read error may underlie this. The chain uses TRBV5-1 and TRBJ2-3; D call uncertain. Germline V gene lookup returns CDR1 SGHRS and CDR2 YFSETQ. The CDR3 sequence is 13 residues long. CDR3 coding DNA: TGCGCCAGCAGCTTGGGGGCAAGAGATACGCTGTATTTT. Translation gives CASSLGARDTLYF.

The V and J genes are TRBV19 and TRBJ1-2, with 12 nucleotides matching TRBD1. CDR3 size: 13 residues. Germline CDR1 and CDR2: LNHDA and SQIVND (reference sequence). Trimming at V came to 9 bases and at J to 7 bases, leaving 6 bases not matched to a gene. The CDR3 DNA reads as TGTGCCAGCACCGGGACAGGGGGCCTTGGCTACACCTTC. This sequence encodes CASTGTGGLGYTF. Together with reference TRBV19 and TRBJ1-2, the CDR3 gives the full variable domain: DGGITQSPKYLFRKEGQNVTLSCEQNLNHDAMYWYRQDPGQGLRLIYYSQIVNDFQKGDIAEGYSVSREKKESFPLTVTSAQKNPTAFYLCASTGTGGLGYTFGSGTRLTVV.

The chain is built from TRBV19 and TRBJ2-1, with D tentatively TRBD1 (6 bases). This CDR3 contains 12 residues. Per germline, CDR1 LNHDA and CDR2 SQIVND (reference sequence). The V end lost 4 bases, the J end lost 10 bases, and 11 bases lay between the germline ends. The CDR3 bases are TGTGCCAGTAGTAGGACAGTTTCGGAGCAGTTCTTC. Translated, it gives CASSRTVSEQFF.

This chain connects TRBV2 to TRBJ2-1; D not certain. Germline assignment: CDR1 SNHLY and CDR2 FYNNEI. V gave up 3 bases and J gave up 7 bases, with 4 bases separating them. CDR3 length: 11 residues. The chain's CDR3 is CASSERNEQFF. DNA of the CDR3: TGTGCCAGCAGTGAGAGGAATGAGCAGTTCTTC. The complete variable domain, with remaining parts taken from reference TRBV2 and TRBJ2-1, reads EPEVTQTPSHQVTQMGQEVILRCVPISNHLYFYWYRQILGQKVEFLVSFYNNEISEKSEIFDDQFSVERPDGSNFTLKIRSTKLEDSAMYFCASSERNEQFFGPGTRLTVL.

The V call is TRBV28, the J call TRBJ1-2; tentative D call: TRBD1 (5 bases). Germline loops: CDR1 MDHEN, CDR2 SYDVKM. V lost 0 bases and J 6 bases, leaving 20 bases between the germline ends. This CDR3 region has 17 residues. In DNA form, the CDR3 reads TGTGCCAGCAGTTTATGGGGGAGCCGGGGGTCCGATAATGGCTACACCTTC. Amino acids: CASSLWGSRGSDNGYTF.

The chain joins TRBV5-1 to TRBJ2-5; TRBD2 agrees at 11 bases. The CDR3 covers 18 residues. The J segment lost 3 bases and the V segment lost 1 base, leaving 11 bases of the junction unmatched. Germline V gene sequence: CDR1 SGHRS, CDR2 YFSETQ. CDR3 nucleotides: TGCGCCAGCAGCTTGCCGTCTAGCGGGGGGCCGGACAAAGAGACCCAGTACTTC. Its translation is CASSLPSSGGPDKETQYF.

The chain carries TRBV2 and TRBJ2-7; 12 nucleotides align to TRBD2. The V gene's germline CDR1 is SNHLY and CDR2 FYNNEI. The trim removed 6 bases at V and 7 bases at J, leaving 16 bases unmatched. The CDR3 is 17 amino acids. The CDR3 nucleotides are TGTGCCAGCAGGACGGGACTAGCGGGTGGAGGGGGCGGAGAGCAGTACTTC. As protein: CASRTGLAGGGGGEQYF.

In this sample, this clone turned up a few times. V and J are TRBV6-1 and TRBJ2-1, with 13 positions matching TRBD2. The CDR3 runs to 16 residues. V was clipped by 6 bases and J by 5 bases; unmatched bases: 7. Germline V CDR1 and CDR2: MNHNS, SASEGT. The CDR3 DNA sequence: TGTGCCAGCAGCGAACTAGCGGGAGGGGGTCACAATGAGCAGTTCTTC. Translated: CASSELAGGGHNEQFF.

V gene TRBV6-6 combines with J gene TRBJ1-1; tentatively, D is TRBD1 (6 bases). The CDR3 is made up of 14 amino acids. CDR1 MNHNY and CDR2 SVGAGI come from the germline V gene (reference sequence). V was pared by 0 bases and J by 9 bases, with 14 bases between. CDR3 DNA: TGTGCCAGCAGTTACTCGTCCCCGGGACACCAAGCTTTCTTT. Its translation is CASSYSSPGHQAFF.

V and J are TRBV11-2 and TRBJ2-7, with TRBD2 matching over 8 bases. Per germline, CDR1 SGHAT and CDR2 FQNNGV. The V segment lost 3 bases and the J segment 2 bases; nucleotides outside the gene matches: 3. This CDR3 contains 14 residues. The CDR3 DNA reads TGTGCCAGCAGCTTGGGTAGCGGGGCCTACGAGCAGTACTTC. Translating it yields CASSLGSGAYEQYF.

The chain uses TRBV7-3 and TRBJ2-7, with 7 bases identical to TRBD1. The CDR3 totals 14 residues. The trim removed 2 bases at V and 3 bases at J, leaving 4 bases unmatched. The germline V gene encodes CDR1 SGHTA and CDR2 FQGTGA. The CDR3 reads CASSLDPGGYEQYF. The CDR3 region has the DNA TGTGCCAGCAGCTTAGACCCAGGGGGCTACGAGCAGTACTTC.

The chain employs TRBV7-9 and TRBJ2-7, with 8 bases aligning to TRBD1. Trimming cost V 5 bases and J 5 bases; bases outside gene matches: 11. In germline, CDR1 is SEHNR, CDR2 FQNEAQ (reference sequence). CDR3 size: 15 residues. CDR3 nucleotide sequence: TGTGCCAGCAGCGATAAGACAGGGGACGCCCACGAGCAGTACTTC. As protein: CASSDKTGDAHEQYF. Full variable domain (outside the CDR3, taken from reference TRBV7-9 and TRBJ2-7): DTGVSQNPRHKITKRGQNVTFRCDPISEHNRLYWYRQTLGQGPEFLTYFQNEAQLEKSRLLSDRFSAERPKGSFSTLEIQRTEQGDSAMYLCASSDKTGDAHEQYFGPGTRLTVT.